Each of the 22 T cell receptor beta chains below was sequenced from the same sample in a study of blood T cell repertoires in COVID-19. TCRdb keeps only in-frame clones here, not all; method: immunoSEQ multiplex PCR. The sample consists of approximately 80,000 clones, approximately 80% of them appearing once. Sequences were obtained from peripheral blood. Every receptor here comes from an older woman with acute or convalescent COVID-19.

CDR3 protein: CASIPGGTTNEKLFF. The CDR3, as DNA: TGTGCCAGCATTCCAGGGGGCACAACTAATGAAAAACTGTTTTTT. J is TRBJ1-4 and V is TRBV28; the match to TRBD1 covers 8 bases. Germline V gene data show CDR1 as MDHEN and CDR2 as SYDVKM. V shed 7 bases, J shed 0 bases, and the junction held 4 bases outside the gene matches. This CDR3 region has 15 residues.

V gene TRBV18 combines with J gene TRBJ2-3; D may be TRBD1 (6 bases). This CDR3 spans 14 amino acids. Trimming removed 3 bases at V and 5 bases at J, with 12 bases between. Germline CDR1 and CDR2: KGHSH and LQKENI. CDR3 protein: CASSPPGAVDTQYF. As DNA, the CDR3 is TGTGCCAGCTCACCTCCAGGGGCGGTAGATACGCAGTATTTT.

The gene calls are TRBV5-1 and TRBJ2-7, with 10 positions matching TRBD1. Looked up from germline, CDR1 is SGHRS and CDR2 is YFSETQ. V gave up 0 bases and J gave up 5 bases; unmatched junction bases: 2. CDR3 size: 14 residues. CDR3 DNA: TGCGCCAGCAGCTTGGGGACAGGGGGAGACGAGCAGTACTTC. This gives the protein CASSLGTGGDEQYF.

The J gene is TRBJ1-1, the V gene TRBV9; 10 nucleotides agree with TRBD1. V trimming: 5 bases; J trimming: 1 base; junction bases outside the gene matches: 5. Germline V gene data show CDR1 as SGDLS and CDR2 as YYNGEE. This CDR3 is built from 15 residues. The DNA for the CDR3 is TGTGCCAGCAGGCCGGGACAGGGGCAGAACACTGAAGCTTTCTTT. Translating gives CASRPGQGQNTEAFF.

This chain uses TRBV18 with TRBJ1-6, with D possibly TRBD1 on 5 matching bases. Germline CDR1 reads KGHSH; CDR2 reads LQKENI. CDR3 length: 15 residues. V lost 3 bases and J lost 8, with 14 bases in between. The CDR3 region has the DNA TGTGCCAGCTCACCTAATCCAGGGAGGGATTCACCCCTCCACTTT. The encoded protein is CASSPNPGRDSPLHF. The full variable domain, with the rest looked up from reference TRBV18 and TRBJ1-6, is NAGVMQNPRHLVRRRGQEARLRCSPMKGHSHVYWYRQLPEEGLKFMVYLQKENIIDESGMPKERFSAEFPKEGPSILRIQQVVRGDSAAYFCASSPNPGRDSPLHFGNGTRLTVT.

This clone was recorded only once. This chain connects TRBV2 to TRBJ2-7; 7 nucleotides match TRBD1. Germline CDR1 SNHLY, CDR2 FYNNEI. The CDR3 is made up of 15 amino acids. Trimming at V came to 5 bases and at J to 2 bases, leaving 9 bases not matched to a gene. Here the CDR3 reads CASSSGTVITYEQYF. CDR3 DNA sequence: TGTGCCAGCAGTTCCGGGACAGTAATTACCTACGAGCAGTACTTC.

The gene calls are TRBV6-5 and TRBJ1-1, with D possibly matching TRBD1 (6 bases). V was pared by 5 bases and J by 1 base, with 11 bases between. The CDR3 runs 14 residues. In germline, CDR1 is MNHEY, CDR2 SVGAGI. The DNA of the CDR3 is TGTGCCAGCAGTAACCTACAGGGGAACACTGAAGCTTTCTTT. Translating it yields CASSNLQGNTEAFF.

The chain is built from TRBV6-5 and TRBJ1-1, with a weak D call TRBD1 (5 bases). The CDR3 has 13 residues. Trimming took off 2 bases at V and 2 bases at J, with 6 bases between the two ends. Germline CDR1 is MNHEY and CDR2 is SVGAGI. This CDR3 reads CASSYDSNTEAFF. CDR3 DNA: TGTGCCAGCAGTTACGACAGCAACACTGAAGCTTTCTTT.

The chain carries TRBV7-6 and TRBJ2-2, with 9 bases lining up with TRBD1. This CDR3 is built from 16 residues. Germline V gene data show CDR1 as SGHVS and CDR2 as FNYEAQ. V lost 4 bases to trimming and J lost 6 bases; unmatched junction nucleotides: 9. The CDR3 nucleotides read TGTGCCAGCAGCTCGTCCGGGACAGGGATCCCCGGGGAGCTGTTTTTT. It is translated as CASSSSGTGIPGELFF.

The chain couples TRBV2 to TRBJ1-2; no clear D gene. The CDR3 is made up of 14 amino acids. V was pared by 4 bases and J by 8 bases, with 17 bases between. Germline V gene sequence: CDR1 SNHLY, CDR2 FYNNEI. The chain's CDR3 is CASSGLGLGEGYTF. CDR3 DNA sequence: TGTGCCAGCAGTGGCCTGGGTCTAGGAGAAGGCTACACCTTC.

The rearrangement links TRBV18 to TRBJ1-6; TRBD1 matches 11 bases. V lost 5 bases and J lost 10; bases outside the gene matches: 7. Germline CDR1 is KGHSH and CDR2 is LQKENI. This CDR3 has 15 residues. CDR3 protein: CASSSLGTGGSPLHF. In nucleotides, the CDR3 is TGTGCCAGCTCATCATTAGGGACAGGGGGATCACCCCTCCACTTT.

V usage is TRBV27 and J usage is TRBJ1-6, with 9 bases identical to TRBD1. J was trimmed by 6 bases and V by 4 bases; bases with no gene match: 4. Germline loops: CDR1 MNHEY, CDR2 SMNVEV (reference sequence). The CDR3 consists of 15 residues. In DNA, the CDR3 is TGTGCCAGCAGTTGGGGGACAGGGAGTAATTCACCCCTCCACTTT. It specifies CASSWGTGSNSPLHF.

J is TRBJ1-5 and V is TRBV3-1 (or the pseudogene TRBV3-2); no clear D. CDR3 length equals 14 residues. Trimming removed 1 base from V and 6 bases from J, with 10 bases in between. In germline, CDR1 is LGHDT, CDR2 YNNKEL (reference sequence). CDR3 in DNA: TGTGCCAGCAGCCAAGTCCGGGGAGGTCAGCCCCAGCATTTT. It yields the protein CASSQVRGGQPQHF.

The V gene is TRBV5-1, the J gene TRBJ1-6, with D maybe TRBD1 (5 bases). There are 14 residues in the CDR3. CDR1 and CDR2 (germline): SGHRS, YFSETQ. Between the trimmed V and J ends, which lost 1 base and 9 bases, there was a span of 11 bases. As DNA, the CDR3 is TGCGCCAGCAGCTTGCAGGGTAGAGGTTCACCCCTCCACTTT. It specifies CASSLQGRGSPLHF.

This chain joins TRBV18 and TRBJ1-2; D gene uncertain. V was clipped by 3 bases and J by 4 bases, with 12 bases between them. Germline V gene data show CDR1 as KGHSH and CDR2 as LQKENI. This CDR3 comprises 14 residues. This CDR3 is CASSPREDSYGYTF. CDR3 DNA: TGTGCCAGCTCACCCCGTGAGGACTCCTATGGCTACACCTTC.

J is TRBJ1-5 and V is TRBV19; D is undetermined. The CDR3 is 13 amino acids. V lost 6 bases, J lost 4 bases, and 10 bases lay in between. CDR1 and CDR2 (germline): LNHDA, SQIVND (reference sequence). The CDR3: CASRASGNQPQHF. DNA for the CDR3: TGTGCCAGTAGGGCTAGCGGAAATCAGCCCCAGCATTTT.

The genes are TRBV7-3 and TRBJ2-2; D remains ambiguous. V lost 2 bases to trimming and J lost 1 base, with 8 bases between them. The CDR3 loop spans 15 amino acids. Germline CDR1 and CDR2: SGHTA and FQGTGA. The CDR3 DNA sequence: TGTGCCAGCAGCTTAGGGCACATGAACACCGGGGAGCTGTTTTTT. Translated: CASSLGHMNTGELFF.

The J gene is TRBJ2-1, the V gene TRBV6-5; 8 bases are a match to TRBD1. The CDR3 contains 14 residues. Germline CDR1 reads MNHEY; CDR2 reads SVGAGI. V was pared by 10 bases and J by 0 bases, with 5 bases of the junction left unmatched. The CDR3 reads CATQGALSYNEQFF. The CDR3 DNA follows: TGTGCCACCCAGGGGGCTCTCTCCTACAATGAGCAGTTCTTC.

CDR3 protein: CASSYPTAFGTDTQYF. The CDR3 region has the DNA TGTGCCAGCAGTTACCCGACAGCCTTCGGCACAGATACGCAGTATTTT. The V call is TRBV6-2 or TRBV6-3, the J call TRBJ2-3, with a weak D call TRBD1 (5 bases). Germline CDR1 MNHEY, CDR2 SVGEGT. The V and J ends lost 2 bases and 1 base respectively, with 13 bases between them. The CDR3 runs to 16 residues.

J is TRBJ1-1 and V is TRBV7-8; 7 positions agree with TRBD1. Germline loops: CDR1 SGHVS, CDR2 FQNEAQ. The length of the CDR3 is 15 residues. Trimming cost V 5 bases and J 0 bases; bases outside gene matches: 6. CDR3 residues: CASSIWTGLNTEAFF. CDR3 coding DNA: TGTGCCAGCAGCATCTGGACAGGACTGAACACTGAAGCTTTCTTT.

This chain links TRBV14 with TRBJ2-1; D is perhaps TRBD2 (6 bases). This CDR3 has 14 amino acids. Germline loops: CDR1 SGHDN, CDR2 FVKESK. V was cut by 0 bases and J by 12 bases, with 15 bases left in between. CDR3 bases: TGTGCCAGCAGCCAAGACTGGGAGGATCGTGTGCAGTTCTTC. Its protein is CASSQDWEDRVQFF.

V and J are TRBV6-4 and TRBJ2-5, with 10 bases aligning to TRBD1. V dropped 3 bases and J dropped 5; count of bases not matched to a gene: 6. The CDR3 length is 15 residues. Germline CDR1 and CDR2: MRHNA and SNTAGT. This CDR3 is CASSEWAGQGETQYF. DNA for the CDR3: TGTGCCAGCAGTGAATGGGCGGGACAGGGGGAGACCCAGTACTTC.